The entry below gives a single TCR beta chain sequence along with its context. Its antigen is not known. The data were obtained in a study of T cell responses to AZD1222 COVID-19 vaccine. Study background: Pooling was applied to second doses at about 4 or about 12 weeks.

CDR1 is SEHNR and CDR2 is FQNEAQ in the germline V gene (reference sequence). With V trimmed by 7 bases and J by 5 bases, 15 bases remained unmatched. The CDR3 loop spans 16 amino acids. Clones were sequenced by immunoSEQ multiplex PCR, and TCRdb holds only the in-frame ones, with some missing. The top ten clones hold about 1.3% of a sample with 150,000 or so clones, 91% of them seen once. Findings and limits, study-wide: Per reports, nearly half of all spike-specific TCRs target regions that are unmutated in variants.

This material consisted of peripheral blood, taken on day 0 of AZD1222 vaccination. The V and J genes are TRBV7-9 and TRBJ2-3, with TRBD2 identical over 7 bases. The source of this sequence is an adult in good health. Written as DNA, the CDR3 is TGTGCCAGCACCCAAGACCAGCGGGGCCCCGGAGATACGCAGTATTTT. It specifies CASTQDQRGPGDTQYF. Based on the CDR3 plus reference TRBV7-9 and TRBJ2-3, the full variable domain is DTGVSQNPRHKITKRGQNVTFRCDPISEHNRLYWYRQTLGQGPEFLTYFQNEAQLEKSRLLSDRFSAERPKGSFSTLEIQRTEQGDSAMYLCASTQDQRGPGDTQYFGPGTRLTVL.